Listed below are T cell receptor beta chains from one sample, sequenced in a study of PD-1 blockade in classical Hodgkin lymphoma. Sequenced by immunoSEQ multiplex PCR; TCRdb stores in-frame clones only, minus some. This sample has approximately 21,000 clones, with around 68% found just once. The sample here was peripheral blood mononuclear cells (PBMCs), taken at baseline. The receptor source for this set is a human donor with classical Hodgkin lymphoma. Both conserved end residues are part of each CDR3. A D gene is named only where the DNA matches it firmly. Clone size, where shown, is once, few, many, or a class for clones that have expanded.

j_call: TRBJ1-5
clone_size: -
d_call: -
v_call: TRBV19
cdr3_nt: TGTGCCAGTGGTTCGGCGGTACTTAGCAATCAGCCCCAGCATTTT
cdr3_aa: CASGSAVLSNQPQHF

j_call: TRBJ1-5
clone_size: -
d_call: -
v_call: TRBV19
cdr3_nt: TGTGCCAGTAGTATAGAAAACACTCAGCCCCAGCATTTT
cdr3_aa: CASSIENTQPQHF

j_call: TRBJ2-3
clone_size: -
d_call: TRBD2
v_call: TRBV11-2
cdr3_nt: TGTGCCAGCAGCTTCCGACTAGCGGGGAGCACAGATACGCAGTATTTT
cdr3_aa: CASSFRLAGSTDTQYF

j_call: TRBJ2-3
clone_size: -
d_call: TRBD1
v_call: TRBV7-9
cdr3_nt: TGTGCCAGCAGCTTTGGACAGGGGTACACAGATACGCAGTATTTT
cdr3_aa: CASSFGQGYTDTQYF

j_call: TRBJ1-6
clone_size: -
d_call: -
v_call: TRBV6-6
cdr3_nt: TGTGCCAGCGCCACCGTGACGAAGAATAATTCACCCCTCCACTTT
cdr3_aa: CASATVTKNNSPLHF

j_call: TRBJ1-2
clone_size: -
d_call: TRBD1
v_call: TRBV2
cdr3_nt: TGTGCCAGCCCCGGACAGGCCGTTTTCTATGGCTACACCTTC
cdr3_aa: CASPGQAVFYGYTF

j_call: TRBJ1-2
clone_size: -
d_call: -
v_call: TRBV28
cdr3_nt: TGTGCCAGCAGTTCTGTGGCCTATGGCTACACCTTC
cdr3_aa: CASSSVAYGYTF

j_call: TRBJ1-5
clone_size: -
d_call: -
v_call: TRBV6-6
cdr3_nt: TGTGCCAGCAGTTACGTAAAGGGCAATCAGCCCCAGCATTTT
cdr3_aa: CASSYVKGNQPQHF

j_call: TRBJ2-2
clone_size: -
d_call: -
v_call: TRBV5-4
cdr3_nt: TGTGCCAGCAGCTTGTATCTGGGTTCGGACACCGGGGAGCTGTTTTTT
cdr3_aa: CASSLYLGSDTGELFF

j_call: TRBJ2-3
clone_size: -
d_call: TRBD2
v_call: TRBV28
cdr3_nt: TGTGCCAGCAGCTGGCAGCGGGAGGACACAGATACGCAGTATTTT
cdr3_aa: CASSWQREDTDTQYF

j_call: TRBJ1-4
clone_size: -
d_call: TRBD1
v_call: TRBV6-1
cdr3_nt: TGTGCCAGCAAAGGGACAGGGGCTAATGAAAAACTGTTTTTT
cdr3_aa: CASKGTGANEKLFF

j_call: TRBJ1-2
clone_size: few
d_call: -
v_call: TRBV28
cdr3_nt: TGTGCCAGCAGCTACAGGACAGAGAGATATGGCTACACCTTC
cdr3_aa: CASSYRTERYGYTF

j_call: TRBJ2-3
clone_size: -
d_call: -
v_call: TRBV6-5
cdr3_nt: TGTGCCAGCAGTTACTGGGCGGACACAGATACGCAGTATTTT
cdr3_aa: CASSYWADTDTQYF

j_call: TRBJ1-4
clone_size: -
d_call: -
v_call: TRBV11-1
cdr3_nt: TGTGCCAGCAGCTTGACACCTTCAACTAATGAAAAACTGTTTTTT
cdr3_aa: CASSLTPSTNEKLFF

j_call: TRBJ2-1
clone_size: -
d_call: TRBD1
v_call: TRBV7-3
cdr3_nt: TGTGCCAGCAGCTTGACAGGGGGCTCCTACAATGAGCAGTTCTTC
cdr3_aa: CASSLTGGSYNEQFF

j_call: TRBJ2-7
clone_size: -
d_call: TRBD1
v_call: TRBV30
cdr3_nt: TGTGCCTGGAGTATGGGACAGGGTCGCTACGAGCAGTACTTC
cdr3_aa: CAWSMGQGRYEQYF

j_call: TRBJ1-4
clone_size: -
d_call: TRBD1
v_call: TRBV4-1
cdr3_nt: TGCGCCAGCAGCCAACTACAGGGGACAACTAATGAAAAACTGTTTTTT
cdr3_aa: CASSQLQGTTNEKLFF

j_call: TRBJ1-1
clone_size: -
d_call: -
v_call: TRBV6-5
cdr3_nt: TGTGCCAGCACCCAGCAGGGCACTGAAGCTTTCTTT
cdr3_aa: CASTQQGTEAFF

j_call: TRBJ2-5
clone_size: -
d_call: -
v_call: TRBV19
cdr3_nt: TGTGCCAGTAGTATGGGGTTCAGGGACCAAGAGACCCAGTACTTC
cdr3_aa: CASSMGFRDQETQYF

j_call: TRBJ2-7
clone_size: few
d_call: TRBD1
v_call: TRBV5-6
cdr3_nt: TGTGCCAGCGGCGGGACAGGGTTCTACGAGCAGTACTTC
cdr3_aa: CASGGTGFYEQYF

j_call: TRBJ2-7
clone_size: few
d_call: -
v_call: TRBV25-1
cdr3_nt: TGTGCCAGCAGTGAATACGGAGCCTACGAGCAGTACTTC
cdr3_aa: CASSEYGAYEQYF

j_call: TRBJ1-5
clone_size: few
d_call: -
v_call: TRBV11-2
cdr3_nt: TGTGCCAGCAGCTTAGATGCCCAGCCCAATCAGCCCCAGCATTTT
cdr3_aa: CASSLDAQPNQPQHF

j_call: TRBJ2-2
clone_size: -
d_call: -
v_call: TRBV4-3
cdr3_nt: TGCGCCAGCAGCCAAGGACGGGATGTGACCGGGGAGCTGTTTTTT
cdr3_aa: CASSQGRDVTGELFF

j_call: TRBJ2-5
clone_size: once
d_call: TRBD2
v_call: TRBV7-9
cdr3_nt: TGTGCCAGCAGCTTAGTTAGTAGCGGGGACCTTCCAGAGACCCAGTACTTC
cdr3_aa: CASSLVSSGDLPETQYF

j_call: TRBJ2-7
clone_size: few
d_call: -
v_call: TRBV6-5
cdr3_nt: TGTGCCAGCAGTTACTACAGGGAGAGTTCCTACGAGCAGTACTTC
cdr3_aa: CASSYYRESSYEQYF

j_call: TRBJ2-1
clone_size: few
d_call: -
v_call: TRBV5-1
cdr3_nt: TGCGCCAGCAGCTTGGGGGACCGTAGTATCGGTGAGCAGTTCTTC
cdr3_aa: CASSLGDRSIGEQFF

j_call: TRBJ1-5
clone_size: -
d_call: -
v_call: TRBV28
cdr3_nt: TGTGCCAGCAGTTATCAGGGGACGGGTCAGCCCCAGCATTTT
cdr3_aa: CASSYQGTGQPQHF